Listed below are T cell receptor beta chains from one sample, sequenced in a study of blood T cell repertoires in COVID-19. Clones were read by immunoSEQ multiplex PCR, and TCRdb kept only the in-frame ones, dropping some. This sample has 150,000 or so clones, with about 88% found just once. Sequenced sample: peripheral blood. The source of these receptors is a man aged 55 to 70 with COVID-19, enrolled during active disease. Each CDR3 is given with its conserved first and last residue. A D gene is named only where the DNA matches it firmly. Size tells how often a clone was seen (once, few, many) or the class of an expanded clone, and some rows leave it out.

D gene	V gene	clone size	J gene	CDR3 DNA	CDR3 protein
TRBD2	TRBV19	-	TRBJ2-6	TGTGCCAGTACGCCGGGAGGAGGGTCTGGGGCCAACGTCCTGACTTTC	CASTPGGGSGANVLTF
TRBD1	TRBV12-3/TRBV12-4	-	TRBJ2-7	TGTGCCAGCAGGGGGACAGGGGGCTCAAACTTC	CASRGTGGSNF
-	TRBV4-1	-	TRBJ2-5	TGCGCCAGCAGCCCGCGGGTAACTCAAGAGACCCAGTACTTC	CASSPRVTQETQYF
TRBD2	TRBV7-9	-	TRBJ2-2	TGTGCCAGCAGCTTGGGACTAGCGGGAGGTGTCCCCGGGGAGCTGTTTTTT	CASSLGLAGGVPGELFF
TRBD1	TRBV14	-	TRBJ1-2	TGTGCCAGCAGCCAATCAGGAACAGGGGTCTATGGCTACACCTTC	CASSQSGTGVYGYTF
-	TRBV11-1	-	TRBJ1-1	TGTGCCAGCAGCTTAGTGGGGAGAGAAGCTTTCTTT	CASSLVGREAFF
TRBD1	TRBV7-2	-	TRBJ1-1	TGTGCCAGCAGCGGGGACAGGGGGCTTAACACTGAAGCTTTCTTT	CASSGDRGLNTEAFF
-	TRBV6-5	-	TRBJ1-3	TGTGCCAGCAGTTACTCGGGCCTTCAGGCTGGAAACACCATATATTTT	CASSYSGLQAGNTIYF
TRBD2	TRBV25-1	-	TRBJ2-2	TGTGTCAGCAGTGACCCGGGACTAGGGAACACCGGGGAGCTGTTTTTT	CVSSDPGLGNTGELFF
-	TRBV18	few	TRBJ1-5	TGTGCCAGCTCACCAGGGCTCAATCAGCCCCAGCATTTT	CASSPGLNQPQHF
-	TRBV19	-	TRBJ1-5	TGTGCCAGTAGTATAGATCGAGCGGAAAATCAGCCCCAGCATTTT	CASSIDRAENQPQHF
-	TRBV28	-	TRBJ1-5	TGTGCCAGCAGTCTCCAGGGTCAGCCCCAGCATTTT	CASSLQGQPQHF
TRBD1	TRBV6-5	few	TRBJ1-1	TGTGCCAGCAGTTACACCGGACAGGGGGCTGAAGCTTTCTTT	CASSYTGQGAEAFF
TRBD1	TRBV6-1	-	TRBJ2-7	TGTGCCAGCAGTGAAGGGACAGGGGGTGCCTACGAGCAGTACTTC	CASSEGTGGAYEQYF
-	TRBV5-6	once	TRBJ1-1	TGTGCCAGCAGCCCTCTCCCAGAGAACACTGAAGCTTTCTTT	CASSPLPENTEAFF
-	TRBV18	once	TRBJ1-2	TGTGCCAGCTCACCACCCGCAGGTGCCTATGGCTACACCTTC	CASSPPAGAYGYTF
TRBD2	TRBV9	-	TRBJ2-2	TGTGCCAGCAGCGTAAAAGCGGGAGCGTTCGGGGAGCTGTTTTTT	CASSVKAGAFGELFF
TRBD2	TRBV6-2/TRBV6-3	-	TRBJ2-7	TGTGCCAGCAGTTACATGTCTAGCGGGAGGGCTAGAGAAGCCTACGAGCAGTACTTC	CASSYMSSGRAREAYEQYF
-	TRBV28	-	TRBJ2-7	TGTGCCAGCAGTACTACAGGGTCCTTCTACGAGCAGTACTTC	CASSTTGSFYEQYF
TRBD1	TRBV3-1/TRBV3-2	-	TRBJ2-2	TGTGCCAGCAGCCCGAGGACAGGAGGTGGGGAGCTGTTTTTT	CASSPRTGGGELFF
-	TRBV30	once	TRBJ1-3	TGTGCCTGGACTAGGGGAAACTCTGGAAACACCATATATTTT	CAWTRGNSGNTIYF
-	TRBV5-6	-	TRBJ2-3	TGTGCCAGCAGCTCCTACTCCACAGATACGCAGTATTTT	CASSSYSTDTQYF
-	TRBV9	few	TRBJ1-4	TGTGCCAGCAGCGTAGGCCCAGTTAATGAAAAACTGTTTTTT	CASSVGPVNEKLFF
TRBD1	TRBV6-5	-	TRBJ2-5	TGTGCCAGCCCCGGGACAGGGAGGCAGACCCAGTACTTC	CASPGTGRQTQYF
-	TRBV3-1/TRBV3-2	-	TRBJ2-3	TGTGCCAGCAGCCAAGGGCAGGGGACCACAGATACGCAGTATTTT	CASSQGQGTTDTQYF
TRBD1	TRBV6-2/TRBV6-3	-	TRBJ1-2	TGTGCCAGCAGCACACAGGGGAGGAGTGGCTACACCTTC	CASSTQGRSGYTF
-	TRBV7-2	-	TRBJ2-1	TGTGCCAGCAGCTCCCGGGACACCAGCTCCTACAATGAGCAGTTCTTC	CASSSRDTSSYNEQFF
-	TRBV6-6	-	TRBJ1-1	TGTGCCAGCAGTTACGCGGAGCCGAACACTGAAGCTTTCTTT	CASSYAEPNTEAFF
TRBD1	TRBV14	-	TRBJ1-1	TGTGCCAGCAGCTACAAGTTCAACAGGGGTAGGTTCACTGAAGCTTTCTTT	CASSYKFNRGRFTEAFF
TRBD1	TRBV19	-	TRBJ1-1	TGTGCCAGTAGTCTTAGACAGGGAAGGAACACTGAAGCTTTCTTT	CASSLRQGRNTEAFF
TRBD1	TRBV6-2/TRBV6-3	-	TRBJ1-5	TGTGCCAGCAGTATCCCGCTGGACAGGCTGCCAAGCAATCAGCCCCAGCATTTT	CASSIPLDRLPSNQPQHF
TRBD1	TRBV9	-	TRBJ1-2	TGTGCCAGCAGCGTATTGGACAGGGACGGCTACACCTTC	CASSVLDRDGYTF
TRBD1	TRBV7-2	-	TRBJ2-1	TGTGCCAGCAGTCCCGGCACAGGGGATGAGCAGTTCTTC	CASSPGTGDEQFF
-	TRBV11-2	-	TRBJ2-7	TGTGCCAGCAGCTCCGTGGCAGTTTACGAGCAGTACTTC	CASSSVAVYEQYF
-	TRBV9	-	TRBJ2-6	TGTGCCAGCAGCGTATTAGGGGCGGTTGGGGCCAACGTCCTGACTTTC	CASSVLGAVGANVLTF
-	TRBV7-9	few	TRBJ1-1	TGTGCCAGCAGCCCGGGACATTTGAACACTGAAGCTTTCTTT	CASSPGHLNTEAFF
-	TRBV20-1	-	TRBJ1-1	TGCAGTGCTATCGGGGCGGGAGGAGCTTTCTTT	CSAIGAGGAFF
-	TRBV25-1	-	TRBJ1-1	TGTGCCAGCAGTCGGGCAGGGCGCACTGAAGCTTTCTTT	CASSRAGRTEAFF
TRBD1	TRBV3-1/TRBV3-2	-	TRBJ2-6	TGTGCCAGCAGCCAAGATTCAGGGGGCTCAGGGGCCAACGTCCTGACTTTC	CASSQDSGGSGANVLTF
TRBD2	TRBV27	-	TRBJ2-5	TGTGCCAGCAGTCACGAAGGCGGACTAGCGGGAGGGCCCACCCAAGAGACCCAGTACTTC	CASSHEGGLAGGPTQETQYF
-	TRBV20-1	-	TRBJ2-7	TGCAGTGCTAGTCAGGACGAGCAGTACTTC	CSASQDEQYF
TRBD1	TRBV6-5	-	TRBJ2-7	TGTGCCAGCAGACATGGGACAGGGGGCGGTTACGAGCAGTACTTC	CASRHGTGGGYEQYF
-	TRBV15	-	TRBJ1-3	TGTGCCACCAGCAGCCTTCTAAACACCATATATTTT	CATSSLLNTIYF
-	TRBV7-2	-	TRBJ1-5	TGTGCCAGCAGCGACAGCAACAATCAGCCCCAGCATTTT	CASSDSNNQPQHF
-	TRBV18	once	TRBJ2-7	TGTGCCAGCTCACCGGCCGGCGGTTACGAGCAGTACTTC	CASSPAGGYEQYF
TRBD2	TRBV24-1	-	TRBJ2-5	TGTGCCACCAGTGTTCCATCTGGGACTAGCGGGCCCTCGGGGGAGACCCAGTACTTC	CATSVPSGTSGPSGETQYF
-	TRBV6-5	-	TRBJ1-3	TGTGCCAGCGCCCAGGGAAGGTTTGGAAACACCATATATTTT	CASAQGRFGNTIYF
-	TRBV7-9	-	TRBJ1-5	TGTGCCAGCAGCTTAGTAACTGGGGCAGAGGCTCAGCCCCAGCATTTT	CASSLVTGAEAQPQHF
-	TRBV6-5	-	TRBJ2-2	TGTGCCAGCAGTTACTGGACAGCGAACACCGGGGAGCTGTTTTTT	CASSYWTANTGELFF
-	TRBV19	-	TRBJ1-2	TGTGCCAGTAGTATTCATGACAGACCGTTTGGGGGCTACACCTTC	CASSIHDRPFGGYTF
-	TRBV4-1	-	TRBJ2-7	TGCGCCAGCAGCCAAGATCCCGGGGTATCCCACGAGCAGTACTTC	CASSQDPGVSHEQYF
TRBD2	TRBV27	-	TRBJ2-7	TGTGCCAGCACCAAACTAGCGGGGGACTCCTACGAGCAGTACTTC	CASTKLAGDSYEQYF